A selection of T cell receptor beta chains follows, all from one sample in a study of human T cells and chemical hapten exposure. One entry per CDR3 protein, called by TCRdb with MiXCR from the RACE reads. This repertoire shows about 120,000 distinct CDR3 sequences, roughly 13% found once; its top ten account for about 0.85%. Material: whole blood, obtained in connection with sensitization to the hapten diphenylcyclopropenone (DPC). Source of these receptors: a man younger than 35 with alopecia areata. Some clones in this sample may be carry-over from other donors' samples. Both conserved end residues are part of each CDR3. A D gene is named only where the DNA matches it firmly. Clone sizes are given selectively: once, few, many, or a class where the clone is expanded.

>TRBV20-1|TRBJ1-5|13|TRBD1|few
CSGKQGPNQPQHF
TGCAGTGGAAAACAGGGGCCCAATCAGCCCCAGCATTTT
>TRBV7-3|TRBJ2-7|15|.|many
CASSFGSTRSYEQYF
TGTGCCAGCAGCTTTGGATCAACCCGCTCCTACGAGCAGTACTTC
>TRBV19|TRBJ1-5|15|.|.
CASSSQVPSNQPQHF
TGTGCCAGTAGTAGTCAGGTACCAAGCAATCAGCCCCAGCATTTT
>TRBV20-1|TRBJ1-6|13|.|.
CSASTGGNSPLHF
TGCAGTGCTAGTACCGGGGGCAATTCACCCCTCCACTTT
>TRBV11-2|TRBJ2-1|16|.|few
CASRSLRQGSYNEQFF
TGTGCCAGCAGGAGCTTGCGTCAGGGATCCTACAATGAGCAGTTCTTC
>TRBV4-3|TRBJ1-1|15|.|.
CASSQGVGTVTEAFF
TGCGCCAGCAGCCAAGGGGTAGGGACGGTGACTGAAGCTTTCTTT
>TRBV2|TRBJ2-3|14|TRBD2|few
CASSFSGGPDTQYF
TGTGCCAGCAGTTTTAGCGGGGGGCCGGATACGCAGTATTTT
>TRBV11-3|TRBJ1-1|9|.|few
CASSKEAFF
TGTGCCAGCAGCAAAGAAGCTTTCTTT
>TRBV29-1|TRBJ1-6|15|TRBD1|.
CSVDRTGSYNSPLHF
TGCAGCGTTGACCGGACAGGCTCCTATAATTCACCCCTCCACTTT
>TRBV12-3/TRBV12-4|TRBJ1-2|18|TRBD1|.
CASSPRHRDRGVNYGYTF
TGTGCCAGCAGTCCAAGACACCGGGACAGGGGTGTAAACTATGGCTACACCTTC
>TRBV18|TRBJ1-3|15|.|.
CASSPQRTTGNTIYF
TGTGCCAGCTCACCACAAAGGACTACGGGAAACACCATATATTTT
>TRBV2|TRBJ2-7|14|.|few
CASSESGRGGEQYF
TGTGCCAGCAGTGAATCCGGCAGGGGAGGCGAGCAGTACTTC
>TRBV14|TRBJ2-2|15|.|few
CASSQTGANTGELFF
TGTGCCAGCAGCCAGACAGGAGCGAACACCGGGGAGCTGTTTTTT
>TRBV10-1|TRBJ2-5|15|.|few
CASSEGQGRLETQYF
TGCGCCAGCAGTGAGGGTCAGGGTCGGTTGGAGACCCAGTACTTC
>TRBV5-1|TRBJ2-3|14|.|.
CASSSGFGGDTQYF
TGCGCCAGCAGCTCGGGATTCGGGGGAGATACGCAGTATTTT
>TRBV5-1|TRBJ2-3|14|.|.
CASSLESGADTQYF
TGCGCCAGCAGCTTGGAGAGCGGCGCAGATACGCAGTATTTT
>TRBV11-2|TRBJ2-5|13|.|many
CASSFKERETQYF
TGTGCCAGCAGCTTTAAGGAGCGAGAGACCCAGTACTTC
>TRBV29-1|TRBJ1-1|16|.|.
CSVERKGRPVDTEAFF
TGCAGCGTTGAGAGGAAAGGCAGGCCTGTTGACACTGAAGCTTTCTTT
>TRBV18|TRBJ2-3|14|TRBD1|few
CASSPGQGTDTQYF
TGTGCCAGCTCACCGGGACAGGGCACAGATACGCAGTATTTT
>TRBV20-1|TRBJ1-2|13|TRBD1|few
CSARVQGAYGYTF
TGCAGTGCTAGAGTACAGGGGGCGTATGGCTACACCTTC
>TRBV7-6|TRBJ2-1|13|.|few
CASSAGQFNEQFF
TGTGCCAGCAGCGCCGGACAGTTTAATGAGCAGTTCTTC
>TRBV7-3|TRBJ2-3|16|TRBD1|.
CASSPPGTGGADTQYF
TGTGCCAGCAGCCCTCCCGGGACAGGGGGCGCAGATACGCAGTATTTT
>TRBV5-4|TRBJ2-2|16|TRBD1|.
CASSPTPDRATGELFF
TGTGCCAGCAGCCCTACCCCGGACAGGGCCACCGGGGAGCTGTTTTTT
>TRBV6-6|TRBJ1-3|16|.|few
CASSTARGDLGNTIYF
TGTGCCAGCAGTACGGCGCGGGGGGATCTTGGAAACACCATATATTTT
>TRBV11-2|TRBJ1-2|15|.|.
CASSSSPTGRYGYTF
TGTGCCAGCAGCTCATCCCCAACAGGGAGGTACGGCTACACCTTC
>TRBV4-1|TRBJ1-1|13|TRBD1|.
CASSQDRGGEAFF
TGCGCCAGCAGCCAAGATCGAGGGGGCGAAGCTTTCTTT
>TRBV5-1|TRBJ1-4|17|.|.
CASSFDGRQDSYEKLFF
TGCGCCAGCAGCTTCGACGGACGCCAGGATTCGTATGAAAAACTGTTTTTT
>TRBV29-1|TRBJ2-1|14|TRBD2|.
CSAGLRLAGNEQFF
TGCAGCGCCGGACTAAGACTAGCGGGCAATGAGCAGTTCTTC
>TRBV12-3/TRBV12-4|TRBJ1-3|16|.|few
CASSFRDFSSGNTIYF
TGTGCCAGCAGTTTCCGGGACTTCAGCTCTGGAAACACCATATATTTT
>TRBV6-4|TRBJ2-5|13|.|many
CASSPTGQETQYF
TGTGCCAGCAGTCCCACCGGTCAAGAGACCCAGTACTTC
>TRBV2|TRBJ1-2|14|.|.
CASSDREVNYGYTF
TGTGCCAGCAGTGACAGGGAGGTTAACTATGGCTACACCTTC
>TRBV6-2/TRBV6-3|TRBJ2-5|13|.|many
CASSRQVRETQYF
TGTGCCAGCAGCCGACAGGTCCGGGAGACCCAGTACTTC
>TRBV7-8|TRBJ1-3|18|.|many
CASSPKFGSGSDGNTIYF
TGTGCCAGCAGCCCGAAGTTCGGTTCCGGGTCAGACGGAAACACCATATATTTT
>TRBV2|TRBJ2-2|15|.|many
CASKPGGLNTGELFF
TGTGCCAGCAAGCCCGGGGGTCTGAACACCGGGGAGCTGTTTTTT
>TRBV6-6|TRBJ2-1|13|.|.
CASSMGVRNEQFF
TGTGCCAGCAGTATGGGGGTCCGGAATGAGCAGTTCTTC
>TRBV12-3/TRBV12-4|TRBJ1-2|16|.|.
CASSRDRPRARYGYTF
TGTGCCAGCAGTCGCGACAGGCCCAGGGCTCGATATGGCTACACCTTC
>TRBV7-2|TRBJ2-5|13|TRBD2|few
CASSLGLEETQYF
TGTGCCAGCAGCTTGGGACTAGAAGAGACCCAGTACTTC
>TRBV7-2|TRBJ2-5|14|TRBD1|.
CASNPTGGQETQYF
TGTGCCAGCAACCCGACAGGGGGGCAAGAGACCCAGTACTTC
>TRBV28|TRBJ1-2|14|.|.
CASSFGSTQYGYTF
TGTGCCAGCAGTTTCGGGAGCACCCAGTATGGCTACACCTTC
>TRBV2|TRBJ1-4|14|TRBD1|few
CASRRTGVGEKLFF
TGTGCCAGCAGAAGGACAGGGGTTGGTGAAAAACTGTTTTTT
>TRBV19|TRBJ1-4|15|TRBD1|.
CASSSRQGFGEKLFF
TGTGCCAGTAGTTCCCGACAGGGCTTCGGTGAAAAACTGTTTTTT
>TRBV4-2|TRBJ2-2|16|.|.
CASSQARSLNTGELFF
TGTGCCAGCAGCCAAGCGAGGTCCCTGAACACCGGGGAGCTGTTTTTT
>TRBV11-1|TRBJ2-2|17|.|few
CASSRPQGGVSTGELFF
TGTGCCAGCAGTCGCCCACAGGGAGGAGTGAGCACCGGGGAGCTGTTTTTT
>TRBV20-1|TRBJ2-1|14|TRBD2|.
CSASDGGAFNEQFF
TGCAGTGCTAGTGACGGGGGGGCCTTCAATGAGCAGTTCTTC
>TRBV4-3|TRBJ2-7|16|TRBD1|.
CASSQDRTGSSYEQYF
TGCGCCAGCAGCCAAGATCGGACAGGAAGCTCCTACGAGCAGTACTTC
>TRBV3-1|TRBJ2-7|15|.|many
CASSQAAGRINEQYF
TGTGCCAGCAGCCAAGCTGCAGGGCGTATCAACGAGCAGTACTTC